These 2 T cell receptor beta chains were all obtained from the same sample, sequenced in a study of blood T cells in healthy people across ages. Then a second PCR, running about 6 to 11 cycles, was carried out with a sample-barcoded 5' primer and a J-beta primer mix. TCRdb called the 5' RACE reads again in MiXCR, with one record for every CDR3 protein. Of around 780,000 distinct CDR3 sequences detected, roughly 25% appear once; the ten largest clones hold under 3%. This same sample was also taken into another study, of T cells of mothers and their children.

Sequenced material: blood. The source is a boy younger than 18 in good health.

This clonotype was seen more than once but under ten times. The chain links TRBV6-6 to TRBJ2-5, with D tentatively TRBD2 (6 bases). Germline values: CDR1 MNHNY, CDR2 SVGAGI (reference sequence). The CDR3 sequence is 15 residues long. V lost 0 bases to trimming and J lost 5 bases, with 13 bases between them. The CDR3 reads CASSYSGTPGETQYF. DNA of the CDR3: TGTGCCAGCAGTTACTCCGGGACTCCCGGGGAGACCCAGTACTTC.

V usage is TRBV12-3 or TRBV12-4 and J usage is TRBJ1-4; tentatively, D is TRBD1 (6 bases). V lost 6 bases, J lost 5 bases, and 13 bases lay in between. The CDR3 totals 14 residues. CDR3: CASSRTERNEKLFF. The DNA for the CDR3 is TGTGCCAGCAGCCGGACAGAGAGAAATGAAAAACTGTTTTTT.